The entry below gives a single T cell receptor beta chain sequence along with its context. Per germline, CDR1 SGHVS and CDR2 FNYEAQ. V lost 4 bases, J lost 0 bases, and 9 bases stayed unmatched. The CDR3 consists of 16 residues. The entry originates in a study of blood T cell repertoires in COVID-19. The wider study: Acute-phase and convalescent COVID-19 samples originated in the United States, Italy and Spain. The analysed material was cDNA or gDNA that came from T cells, B-cell-depleted T cells, or PBMCs.

As processed by the authors: From reference gene primer amplification, estimates of nucleated cell counts were derived. The method was immunoSEQ multiplex PCR; TCRdb's version includes in-frame clones alone and lacks a portion of them. V and J calls and clone size are copied from that table; D and trimming were computed from the DNA. The sample has roughly 100,000 clones; 80% to 90% are singletons. The chain employs TRBV7-6 and TRBJ2-7, with 7 bases fitting TRBD1. The sequence was obtained from a human donor in a cohort sampled during active COVID-19. The specimen sequenced was peripheral blood. The chain's CDR3 is CASSSTPGQRSYEQYF. As DNA, the CDR3 is TGTGCCAGCAGCTCGACACCGGGACAGCGCTCCTACGAGCAGTACTTC.